This T cell receptor beta chain is drawn from a study of tumor and adjacent non-tumor tissue in lung cancer. Notes on the study in general: In normal lung, the top 100 clones were significantly more dominant than in tumor. Patients with more diverse tumor TCRs had worse survival.

Three rounds of nested PCR, following a modified ARM-PCR protocol, produced the TCRbeta library. TCRdb called the multiplex PCR reads again in MiXCR, with one record for every CDR3 protein. This table has over 100,000 distinct CDR3 sequences, 60% to 70% appearing once. Germline V lookup: CDR1 SGHNT, CDR2 YYREEE (reference sequence). Deletions cut 6 bases from V and 0 bases from J, with 18 bases between. The CDR3 totals 16 residues. The template was RNA from unsorted bulk tissue. This non-tumor lung sample came from over 3 cm beyond the tumor edge. Donors were chemotherapy-naive, newly diagnosed lung cancer surgical patients in China, August–late 2014. Remarks on this clonotype: The antigen remains undetermined.

The TCR originated in a man between 60 and 70 years old with non-small cell lung cancer. Specimen: distant non-tumor lung tissue. The chain couples TRBV5-4 to TRBJ1-2, with D perhaps matching TRBD1 (6 bases). The CDR3 DNA reads TGTGCCAGCACGTCGACGGGGGCGGGGGCTAACTATGGCTACACCTTC. It encodes CASTSTGAGANYGYTF.